This T cell receptor beta chain was captured in a study of T cells after yellow fever vaccination. This clonotype was seen a handful of times. MiXCR, run by TCRdb on the 5' RACE reads, gives a single entry per CDR3 protein. The sample lists about 340,000 distinct CDR3 sequences, 3% to 4.5% occurring once. This CDR3 region has 15 residues. Germline CDR1 SNHLY, CDR2 FYNNEI. V lost 7 bases and J lost 0, with 13 bases in between. The receptor was derived from a man aged 18 to 35 who received the YFV17D yellow fever vaccine. The V and J genes are TRBV2 and TRBJ1-3, with D perhaps matching TRBD1 (6 bases). The material was PBMCs, obtained 5 days after the yellow fever booster vaccination. The CDR3 is CASKTGPSSGNTIYF. DNA of the CDR3: TGTGCCAGCAAGACAGGACCCAGCTCTGGAAACACCATATATTTT.